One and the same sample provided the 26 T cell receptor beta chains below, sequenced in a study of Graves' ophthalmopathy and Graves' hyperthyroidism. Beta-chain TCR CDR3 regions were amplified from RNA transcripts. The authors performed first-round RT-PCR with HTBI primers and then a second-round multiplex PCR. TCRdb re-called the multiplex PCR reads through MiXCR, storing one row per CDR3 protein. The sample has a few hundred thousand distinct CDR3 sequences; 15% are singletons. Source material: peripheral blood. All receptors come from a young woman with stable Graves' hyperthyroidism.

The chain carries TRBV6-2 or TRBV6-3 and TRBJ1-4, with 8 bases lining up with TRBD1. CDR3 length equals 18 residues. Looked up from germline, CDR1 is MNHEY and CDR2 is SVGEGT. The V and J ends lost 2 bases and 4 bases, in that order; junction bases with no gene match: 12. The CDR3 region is CASSYARYSGGFNEKLFF. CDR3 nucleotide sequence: TGTGCCAGCAGTTACGCAAGATACTCAGGGGGCTTTAATGAAAAACTGTTTTTT.

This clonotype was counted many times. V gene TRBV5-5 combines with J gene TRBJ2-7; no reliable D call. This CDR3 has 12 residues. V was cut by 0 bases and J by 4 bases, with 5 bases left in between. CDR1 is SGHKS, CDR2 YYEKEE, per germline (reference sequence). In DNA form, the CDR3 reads TGTGCCAGCAGCTTGGAAATTTACGAGCAGTACTTC. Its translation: CASSLEIYEQYF.

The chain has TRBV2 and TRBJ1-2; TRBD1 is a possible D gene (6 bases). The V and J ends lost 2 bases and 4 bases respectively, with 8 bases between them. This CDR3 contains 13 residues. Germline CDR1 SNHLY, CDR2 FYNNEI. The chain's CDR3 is CASSETGTYGYTF. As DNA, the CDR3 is TGTGCCAGCAGTGAAACAGGGACCTATGGCTACACCTTC. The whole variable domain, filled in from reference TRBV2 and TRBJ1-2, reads EPEVTQTPSHQVTQMGQEVILRCVPISNHLYFYWYRQILGQKVEFLVSFYNNEISEKSEIFDDQFSVERPDGSNFTLKIRSTKLEDSAMYFCASSETGTYGYTFGSGTRLTVV.

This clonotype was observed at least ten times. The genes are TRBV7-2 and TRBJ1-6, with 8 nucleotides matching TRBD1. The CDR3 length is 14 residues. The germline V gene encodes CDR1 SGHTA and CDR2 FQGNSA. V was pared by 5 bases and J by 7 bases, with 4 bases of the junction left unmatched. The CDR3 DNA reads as TGTGCCAGCAGCCCGGACAGGGTAAATTCACCCCTCCACTTT. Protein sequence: CASSPDRVNSPLHF.

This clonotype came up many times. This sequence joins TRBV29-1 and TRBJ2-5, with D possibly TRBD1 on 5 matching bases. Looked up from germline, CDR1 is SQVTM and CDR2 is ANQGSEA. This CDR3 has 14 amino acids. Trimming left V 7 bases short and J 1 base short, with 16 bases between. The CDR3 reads CSAHHGQRQETQYF. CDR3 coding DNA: TGCAGCGCTCACCACGGACAACGCCAAGAGACCCAGTACTTC.

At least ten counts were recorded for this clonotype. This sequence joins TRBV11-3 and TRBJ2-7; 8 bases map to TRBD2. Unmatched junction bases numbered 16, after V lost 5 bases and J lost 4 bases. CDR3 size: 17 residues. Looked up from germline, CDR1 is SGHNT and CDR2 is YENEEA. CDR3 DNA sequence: TGTGCCAGCAGCCGAAGTATCCGGGGGGGCCAAGGATACGAGCAGTACTTC. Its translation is CASSRSIRGGQGYEQYF.

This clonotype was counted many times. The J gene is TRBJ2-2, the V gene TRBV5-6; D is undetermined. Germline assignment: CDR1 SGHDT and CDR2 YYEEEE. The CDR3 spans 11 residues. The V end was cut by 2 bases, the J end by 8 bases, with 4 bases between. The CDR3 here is CASSLSGELFF. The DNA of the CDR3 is TGTGCCAGCAGCTTATCGGGGGAGCTGTTTTTT.

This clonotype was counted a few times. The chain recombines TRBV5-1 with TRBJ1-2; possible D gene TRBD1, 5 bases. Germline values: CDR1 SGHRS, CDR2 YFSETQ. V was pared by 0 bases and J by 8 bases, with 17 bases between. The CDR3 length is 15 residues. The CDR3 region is CASSLEEALGEGYTF. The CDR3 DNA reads TGCGCCAGCAGCTTGGAAGAAGCCCTAGGGGAAGGCTACACCTTC.

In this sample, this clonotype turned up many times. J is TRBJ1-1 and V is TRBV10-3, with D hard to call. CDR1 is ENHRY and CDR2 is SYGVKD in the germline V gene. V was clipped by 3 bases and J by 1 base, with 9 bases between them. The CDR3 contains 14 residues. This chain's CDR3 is CAISDEGGNTEAFF. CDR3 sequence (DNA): TGTGCCATCAGTGATGAAGGAGGGAACACTGAAGCTTTCTTT.

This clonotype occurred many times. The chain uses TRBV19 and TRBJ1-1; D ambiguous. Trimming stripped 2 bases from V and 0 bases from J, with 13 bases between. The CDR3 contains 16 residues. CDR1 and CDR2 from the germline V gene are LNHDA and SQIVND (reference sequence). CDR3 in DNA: TGTGCCAGTAGTATATCAGCAAGCTACATGAACACTGAAGCTTTCTTT. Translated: CASSISASYMNTEAFF.

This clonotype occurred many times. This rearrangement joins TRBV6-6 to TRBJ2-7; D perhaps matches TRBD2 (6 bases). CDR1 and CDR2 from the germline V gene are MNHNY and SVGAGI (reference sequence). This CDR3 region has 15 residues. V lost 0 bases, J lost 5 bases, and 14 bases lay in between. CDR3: CASSYSWRGKNEQYF. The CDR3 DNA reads TGTGCCAGCAGTTACTCGTGGAGGGGTAAGAACGAGCAGTACTTC.

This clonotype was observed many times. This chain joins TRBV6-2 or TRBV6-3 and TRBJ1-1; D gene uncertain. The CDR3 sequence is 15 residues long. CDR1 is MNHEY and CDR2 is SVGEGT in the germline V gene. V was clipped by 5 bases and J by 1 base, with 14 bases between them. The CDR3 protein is CASSPPAVWNTEAFF. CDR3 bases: TGTGCCAGCAGTCCCCCGGCGGTGTGGAACACTGAAGCTTTCTTT.

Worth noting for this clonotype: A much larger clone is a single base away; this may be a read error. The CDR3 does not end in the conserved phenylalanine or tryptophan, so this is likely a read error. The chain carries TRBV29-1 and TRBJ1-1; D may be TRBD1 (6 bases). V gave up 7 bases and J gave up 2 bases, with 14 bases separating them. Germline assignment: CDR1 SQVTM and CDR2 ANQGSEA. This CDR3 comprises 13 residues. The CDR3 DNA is TGCAGCGCTTCTAGGGGGGCCAACACTGAAGCTTTCGTT. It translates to CSASRGANTEAFV.

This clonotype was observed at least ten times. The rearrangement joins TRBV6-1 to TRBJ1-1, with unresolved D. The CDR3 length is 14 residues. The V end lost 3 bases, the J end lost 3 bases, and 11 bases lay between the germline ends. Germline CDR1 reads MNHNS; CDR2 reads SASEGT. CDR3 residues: CASSELQKYTEAFF. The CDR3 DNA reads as TGTGCCAGCAGTGAGTTACAGAAGTACACTGAAGCTTTCTTT.

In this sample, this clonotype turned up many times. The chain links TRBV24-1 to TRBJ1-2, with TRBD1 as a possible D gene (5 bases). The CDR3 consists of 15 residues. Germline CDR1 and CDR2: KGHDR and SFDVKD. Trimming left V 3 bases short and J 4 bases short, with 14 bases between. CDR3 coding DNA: TGTGCCACCAGTGATGGGGCGGACACCCTCTATGGCTACACCTTC. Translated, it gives CATSDGADTLYGYTF.

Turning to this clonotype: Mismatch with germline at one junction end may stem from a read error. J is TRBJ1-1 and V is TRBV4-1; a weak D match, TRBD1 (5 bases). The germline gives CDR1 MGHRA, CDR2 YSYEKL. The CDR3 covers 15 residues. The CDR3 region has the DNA TGCGCCAGCATCCAAGAAAGTTCGGGGACCACTGAAGCTTTCTTT. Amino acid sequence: CASIQESSGTTEAFF.

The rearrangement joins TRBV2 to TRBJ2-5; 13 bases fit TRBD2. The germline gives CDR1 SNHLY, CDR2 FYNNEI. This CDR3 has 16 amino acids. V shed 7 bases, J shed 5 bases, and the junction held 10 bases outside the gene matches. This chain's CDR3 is CASNRGTSGVRETQYF. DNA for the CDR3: TGTGCCAGCAATAGAGGGACTAGCGGGGTCAGGGAGACCCAGTACTTC.

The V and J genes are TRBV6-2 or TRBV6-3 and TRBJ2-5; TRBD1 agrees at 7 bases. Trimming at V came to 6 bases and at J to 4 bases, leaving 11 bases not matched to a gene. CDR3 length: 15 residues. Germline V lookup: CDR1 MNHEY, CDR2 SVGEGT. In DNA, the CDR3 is TGTGCCAGCAGCCGCATCGAGGCAGGGGGAGAGACCCAGTACTTC. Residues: CASSRIEAGGETQYF.

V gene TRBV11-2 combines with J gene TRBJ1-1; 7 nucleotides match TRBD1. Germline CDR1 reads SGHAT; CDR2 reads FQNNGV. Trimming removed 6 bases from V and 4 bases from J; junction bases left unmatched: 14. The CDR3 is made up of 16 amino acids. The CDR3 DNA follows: TGTGCCAGCAGACACAGGGGCCCCCCGTTGATCACTGAAGCTTTCTTT. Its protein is CASRHRGPPLITEAFF. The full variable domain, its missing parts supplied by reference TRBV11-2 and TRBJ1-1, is EAGVAQSPRYKIIEKRQSVAFWCNPISGHATLYWYQQILGQGPKLLIQFQNNGVVDDSQLPKDRFSAERLKGVDSTLKIQPAKLEDSAVYLCASRHRGPPLITEAFFGQGTRLTVV.

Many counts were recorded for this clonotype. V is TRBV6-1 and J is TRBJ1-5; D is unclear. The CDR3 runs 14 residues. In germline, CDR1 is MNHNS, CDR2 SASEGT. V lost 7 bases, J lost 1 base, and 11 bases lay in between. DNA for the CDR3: TGTGCCAGCATCGGACTCCAGAGCAATCAGCCCCAGCATTTT. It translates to CASIGLQSNQPQHF.

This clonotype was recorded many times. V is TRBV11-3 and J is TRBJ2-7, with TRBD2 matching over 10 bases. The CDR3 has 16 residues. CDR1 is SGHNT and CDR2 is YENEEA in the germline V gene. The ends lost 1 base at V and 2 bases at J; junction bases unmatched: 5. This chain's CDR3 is CASSLGVAGGTYEQYF. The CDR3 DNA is TGTGCCAGCAGCTTAGGGGTAGCGGGGGGAACCTACGAGCAGTACTTC.

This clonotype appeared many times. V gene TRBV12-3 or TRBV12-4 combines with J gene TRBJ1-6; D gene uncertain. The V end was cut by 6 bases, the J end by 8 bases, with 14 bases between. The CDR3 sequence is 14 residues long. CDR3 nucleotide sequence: TGTGCCAGCAGCCCGGAGAATCTTCATTCACCCCTCCACTTT. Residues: CASSPENLHSPLHF.

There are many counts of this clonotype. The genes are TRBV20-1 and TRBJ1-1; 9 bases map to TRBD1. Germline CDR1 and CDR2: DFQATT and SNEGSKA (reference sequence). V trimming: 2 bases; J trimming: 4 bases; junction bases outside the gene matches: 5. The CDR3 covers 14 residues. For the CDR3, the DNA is TGCAGTGCTAGAAGGACAGGGGTTCTCACTGAAGCTTTCTTT. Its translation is CSARRTGVLTEAFF.

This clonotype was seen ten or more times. The CDR3 region has the DNA TGCAGCGTTGACGGGGCTCCGAACACTGAAGCTTTCTTT. It codes for CSVDGAPNTEAFF. The rearrangement uses TRBV29-1 and TRBJ1-1; TRBD1 might be the D (5 bases). CDR1 and CDR2 (germline): SQVTM, ANQGSEA. V lost 3 bases, J lost 1 base, and 9 bases lay in between. This CDR3 contains 13 residues.

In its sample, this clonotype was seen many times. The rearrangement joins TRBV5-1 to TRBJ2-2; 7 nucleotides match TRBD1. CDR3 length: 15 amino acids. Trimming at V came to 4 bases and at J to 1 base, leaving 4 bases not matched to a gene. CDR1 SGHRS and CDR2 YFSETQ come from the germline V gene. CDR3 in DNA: TGCGCCAGCAGCCGGGGACAGCTGAACACCGGGGAGCTGTTTTTT. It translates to CASSRGQLNTGELFF.

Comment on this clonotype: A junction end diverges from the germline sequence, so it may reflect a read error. CDR3 DNA: TGTGCCACCACATTCAATGGACAGTACTACGAGCGGTACTTC. It encodes CATTFNGQYYERYF. The chain carries TRBV10-3 and TRBJ2-7; TRBD1 might be the D (6 bases). CDR3 length: 14 amino acids. The V gene's germline CDR1 is ENHRY and CDR2 SYGVKD.